Sequencing of this T cell receptor (beta chain) was carried out in a study of Graves' ophthalmopathy and Graves' hyperthyroidism. Study information: Prior to any treatment, peripheral blood was collected at the time of initial diagnosis. Whole-study findings and limits: Blood also held most thyroid clonotypes expanded above 0.001 frequency. As the model predicted ophthalmopathy progression, it achieved a sensitivity of 70.59% and a specificity of around 76%.

In germline, CDR1 is SGHTA, CDR2 FQGNSA. Trimming cost V 1 base and J 5 bases; bases outside gene matches: 10. CDR3 length: 16 amino acids. For repertoire sequencing, the TCR beta CDR3 regions were amplified from RNA transcripts. RT-PCR with HTBI primers came first, then second-round multiplex PCR. In TCRdb, the multiplex PCR reads were re-called with MiXCR into one record per CDR3 protein. The sample has 660,000 or so distinct CDR3 sequences; over 40% are singletons. With regard to this clonotype: Its antigen is not identified. It may be a read error: a sequence one base away is much more abundant.

This receptor was obtained from an adult man with Graves' ophthalmopathy. Source material: peripheral blood. This chain connects TRBV7-2 to TRBJ2-7; 8 bases agree with TRBD1. As DNA, the CDR3 is TGTGCCAGCAGCTTAGTTTTTGCCAGGGGGCCTAACGAGCAGTACTTC. It is translated as CASSLVFARGPNEQYF.